Here is one T cell receptor beta chain with its context. Its antigen remains unidentified. The sample holds no much larger clone one base away, and base qualities are not on file. For CDR1 and CDR2, the germline V gene (reference sequence) lists MNHEY and SMNVEV. The cysteine opens and the phenylalanine closes a CDR3 of 15 amino acids. Just CDR3 DNA is preserved here, 45 bases in frame from base 1. Deletion took 8 bases off V and 4 bases off J, with a span of 18 bases between the germline ends. These data originate in a study of T cell responses to AZD1222 COVID-19 vaccine (dated by TCRdb to 2020 to 2022). In the study overall: AZD1222 recipients with second doses at about 4 weeks or about 12 weeks were pooled, because spike-specific TCR depth and breadth did not differ between schedules. TCR sequencing was performed for about 240 trial participants, of whom 200 to 220 were given two doses of AZD1222 and approximately 25 were given two doses of MenACWY control vaccine. Enrollment into the trials was organized by age into subgroups of 18-55, 56-69 and 70-plus years, and those subgroups contained approximately 150, 30 and 60 TCR-sequenced participants, respectively. Study-wide findings and limitations: CD4 TCRs associated with the vaccine covered the entire spike protein, and the dominant responses were in regions 160-218 and 743-854. Because no day 14 peak-response samples were available, repertoires were characterized only after the peak T cell response. The 56-69-year group was small, and its depth increase did not reach significance, likely because of low power. Only a handful of AZD1222 recipients were SARS-CoV-2 seropositive at baseline, limiting conclusions about previously exposed vaccinees. A significant rise in spike-specific TCR breadth and depth was observed after two AZD1222 doses relative to day 0 and relative to MenACWY recipients. Reportedly, almost half of the unique spike-specific TCRs recognized epitopes lying outside the regions that are mutated in the B.1.351 and B.1.1.7 variants. Participants were mostly white British, with more females than males. The authors suggested clonal diversity may have been underestimated.

The CDR3 regions of human TCRbeta chains were analyzed by immunosequencing. On the study's bioinformatics: TCRs in the repertoires were matched against a reference library of SARS-CoV-2-specific TCRs that had been generated with the MIRA antigen-specificity platform. Breadth was defined as the fraction of unique TCRs that were SARS-CoV-2-associated. Depth was defined as the fraction of total T cells that were SARS-CoV-2-associated. Using the MIRA data, each spike-specific TCR was mapped to the spike region that the TCR reacts to and placed in a CD4 or CD8 class. Log10-transformed breadth and depth values were compared by one-way ANOVA with Sidak's multiple comparisons tests. TCRdb mirrors the immuneACCESS table, restricted to in-frame sequences. Some clones are absent from its copies; in checked studies, under half trace to an unresolved V gene, and the reason for the others is unknown. V and J calls and clone size are those listed in that table; D and trimming were worked out from the DNA. The sample includes about 90,000 clones, with approximately 86% observed a single time. The top ten clonotypes cover approximately 5.5% of the sample.

In light of the paper, this sample's time point label describes: baseline before first vaccination. Samples from vaccinated people were obtained from the UK trials COV001 and COV002, which included a single-blind randomized controlled phase 2/3 trial of AZD1222 (ChAdOx1 nCoV-19) in healthy adults. For TCRbeta chain sequencing, PBMC samples were collected from trial participants at day 0 and at day 28 after the second dose. The sample consisted of peripheral blood, taken on day 0 of AZD1222 vaccination. This receptor chain uses TRBV27 and TRBJ2-1; D gene: possibly TRBD1, on 5 matching bases. The receptor comes from an adult in good health. The DNA is TGTGCCAGCTCCACCGCAGGGCTAGAATACAATGAGCAGTTCTTC. Its protein product is CASSTAGLEYNEQFF.